This T cell receptor beta chain was profiled in a study of blood T cell repertoires in COVID-19 (dated by TCRdb to 2019 to 2021). About the study as a whole: Samples from collaborators originated in the United States, Italy and Spain and spanned both the acute and convalescent phases of COVID-19. The samples were drawn from two sources: the first 160 participants of the ongoing ImmuneRACE study, and 950 to 1,500 subjects contributed by 6 global collaborators. The repertoires were released in a freely available public database meant as a resource for research on the immune response to SARS-CoV-2. Where available, HLA class I and class II types were taken from metadata supplied by the sample provider and were not determined by assay-based typing. The material from the prospective study consisted of cDNA or gDNA derived from T cells, B-cell-depleted T cells, or PBMCs. Subjects who had been exposed to COVID-19, were actively infected with it, or had recovered from it provided the deeply sampled blood TCRbeta repertoires that made up the dataset. A de-identified subject ID, COVID-19 status, age in years and sex were almost always included in the sample metadata. The paper's findings and limits, for the study overall: The quantity of clinical and demographic metadata differed by source and by participant and was supplied without curation.

Whole blood was collected in K2EDTA tubes by collaborating institutions according to the institutions' own protocols. For TCRbeta analysis, collaborator samples were shipped as frozen whole blood, as isolated PBMCs, or as DNA extracted from either sample type. TCRbeta CDR3 regions were amplified from genomic DNA by means of the immunoSEQ Assay, a bias-controlled multiplex PCR. Per the source publication's procedure: Nucleated cell counts per sample were estimated from amplification of reference gene primers within the assay. Sequence reads were collapsed and filtered to measure the absolute abundance of every unique TCRbeta CDR3 rearrangement. Productive Simpson clonality was computed per sample as the square root of Simpson's diversity index over productive rearrangements. The clones in this table, taken by TCRdb from immuneACCESS, are in-frame only. Not every clone is retained; where verified, under half of the shortfall comes from an unresolved V gene, and the cause of the rest is unknown. V, J and clone size derive from that table, while D and trimming were established from the DNA sequence. This sample lists fewer than 300,000 clones; 87% were detected once. Jointly, the top ten make up over 2% of the sample.

Taken from cysteine to phenylalanine, the CDR3 has 14 residues. The entry retains the CDR3 DNA only, 42 bases that are in frame from base 1. Looking up the germline V gene yields CDR1 SQVTM and CDR2 ANQGSEA. At the junction V is shortened by 3 bases and J by 1 base, with 12 bases in between. As for this clone: The target of this receptor is not known. Per-nucleotide qualities are absent, and no much larger clonotype sits a single base away.

The rearranged segments are TRBV29-1 and TRBJ1-1, with TRBD1 perhaps the D gene, on 6 matching bases. The sequenced sample was peripheral blood. The clonotype originates from a woman between 45 and 65 years old with acute or convalescent COVID-19. The CDR3 sequence is CSVERTAANTEAFF. The DNA sequence follows: TGCAGCGTTGAGAGGACAGCAGCGAACACTGAAGCTTTCTTT.